This TCR beta chain was documented in a study of OX40 agonist ivuxolimab in advanced cancers. Sequencing was performed with immunoSEQ multiplex PCR; in TCRdb, only in-frame clones are kept and a portion is missing. The sample shows about 97,000 clones, roughly 90% of them seen only once. In germline, CDR1 is SGHTA, CDR2 FQGNSA. The CDR3 is 14 residues long. The V and J ends lost 3 bases and 2 bases, in that order; junction bases with no gene match: 3. The origin of this receptor is an adult with an advanced solid tumor such as melanoma, head and neck, liver or kidney cancer. This chain joins TRBV7-2 and TRBJ2-7; 8 nucleotides align to TRBD1. The source material was CD4+ or CD8+ T cells sorted from blood, sampled in a trial of the OX40 agonist ivuxolimab. The CDR3: CASSFGTGPYEQYF. The CDR3 nucleotides read TGTGCCAGCAGCTTTGGGACAGGCCCCTACGAGCAGTACTTC.